This T cell receptor (beta chain) was sequenced in a study of T-cell reconstitution after alpha-beta-depleted transplantation in children. Unique molecular identifiers were incorporated when the TCRbeta library was constructed. TCRdb re-called the PCR reads through MiXCR, storing one row per CDR3 protein. In the table there are about 230,000 distinct CDR3 sequences, approximately 12% of which are singletons. Germline CDR1 reads KGHDR; CDR2 reads SFDVKD. Trimming took off 4 bases at V and 9 bases at J, with 12 bases between the two ends. The CDR3 has 13 residues. The sequence was obtained from a human donor who donated a stem cell graft to a child with acute lymphoblastic leukemia. The chain recombines TRBV24-1 with TRBJ2-1, with unresolved D. The specimen comprised PBMCs from the stem cell graft donor, sampled from the stem cell graft. The CDR3 spells CATSEPISSEQFF. The CDR3 nucleotides are TGTGCCACCAGTGAACCTATAAGCAGTGAGCAGTTCTTC.